Shown below are 26 T cell receptor beta chains from a single sample sequenced in a study of shared clonotypes between healthy human individuals. Libraries were prepared by immunoSEQ multiplex PCR; TCRdb keeps only in-frame clonotypes and omits some of them. This repertoire shows some 1 million clones, about 75% found once; its top ten account for less than 1.5%. The sample was memory CD4+ T cells sorted from blood. Subset noted: CD45RA-negative fraction. Source of these receptors: a man aged 18 to 29 in good health.

This clone has a handful of counts. The gene calls are TRBV6-1 and TRBJ1-6; no clear D. V was shortened by 4 bases and J by 6 bases, with 10 bases between the two germline ends. Per germline, CDR1 MNHNS and CDR2 SASEGT. This CDR3 is 14 amino acids long. CDR3 protein: CASSGMILNSPLHF. DNA for the CDR3: TGTGCCAGCAGTGGGATGATCCTTAATTCACCCCTCCACTTT.

This clone was seen just once. The same CDR3 arises from other DNA sequences in this sample as well. This sequence joins TRBV9 and TRBJ2-5; D is unresolved. CDR1 is SGDLS and CDR2 is YYNGEE in the germline V gene. The CDR3 consists of 13 residues. V lost 0 bases, J lost 2 bases, and 5 bases lay in between. In nucleotides, the CDR3 is TGTGCCAGCAGCGTAGGCTTGCAAGAGACCCAGTACTTC. Amino acids: CASSVGLQETQYF.

The rearrangement joins TRBV9 to TRBJ2-3; tentative D call: TRBD2 (5 bases). Trimming cost V 3 bases and J 2 bases, with 16 bases left between them. CDR1 and CDR2 (germline): SGDLS, YYNGEE. The CDR3 covers 16 residues. CDR3 coding DNA: TGTGCCAGCAGCGAGGGATGGAGGTCTCTCACAGATACGCAGTATTTT. It codes for CASSEGWRSLTDTQYF. Based on the CDR3 plus reference TRBV9 and TRBJ2-3, the full variable domain is DSGVTQTPKHLITATGQRVTLRCSPRSGDLSVYWYQQSLDQGLQFLIQYYNGEERAKGNILERFSAQQFPDLHSELNLSSLELGDSALYFCASSEGWRSLTDTQYFGPGTRLTVL.

The rearrangement links TRBV2 to TRBJ2-2; maybe TRBD2 (6 bases). Trimming stripped 7 bases from V and 2 bases from J, with 14 bases between. Germline values: CDR1 SNHLY, CDR2 FYNNEI. The CDR3 sequence is 15 residues long. This CDR3 is CASKIGGTNTGELFF. The DNA of the CDR3 is TGTGCCAGCAAAATTGGAGGGACTAACACCGGGGAGCTGTTTTTT.

The chain's CDR3 is CASSQDGTSVGYTF. In DNA, the CDR3 is TGTGCCAGCAGCCAGGACGGGACATCAGTTGGCTACACCTTC. J is TRBJ1-2 and V is TRBV6-6; tentative D call: TRBD1 (6 bases). The V gene lost 6 bases and the J gene lost 7 bases, with 18 bases spanning the gap. This CDR3 is 14 amino acids long. Germline V gives CDR1 MNHNY, CDR2 SVGAGI (reference sequence).

The rearrangement links TRBV19 to TRBJ1-5; the match to TRBD1 covers 8 bases. Losses at the gene ends were 4 bases for V and 7 bases for J; bases not matched to a gene: 6. Per germline, CDR1 LNHDA and CDR2 SQIVND (reference sequence). The CDR3 spans 14 residues. The CDR3 DNA follows: TGTGCCAGTAGTACTCCAGGGGGCTCACAGCCCCAGCATTTT. Protein product: CASSTPGGSQPQHF. The full variable domain, in which reference TRBV19 and TRBJ1-5 provide the parts outside the CDR3, is DGGITQSPKYLFRKEGQNVTLSCEQNLNHDAMYWYRQDPGQGLRLIYYSQIVNDFQKGDIAEGYSVSREKKESFPLTVTSAQKNPTAFYLCASSTPGGSQPQHFGDGTRLSIL.

The chain is built from TRBV5-1 and TRBJ1-6; D call uncertain. This CDR3 has 16 amino acids. Germline-derived CDR1 and CDR2 are SGHRS and YFSETQ. Trimming cost V 4 bases and J 6 bases, with 17 bases left between them. This CDR3 reads CASSQDWGKGNSPLHF. As DNA, the CDR3 is TGCGCCAGCAGCCAAGATTGGGGTAAGGGTAATTCACCCCTCCACTTT.

Points on this clone: A much more abundant neighbour one base away suggests this may be a read error. The V and J genes are TRBV7-8 and TRBJ2-7; 7 nucleotides match TRBD2. The CDR3 is 13 residues long. Trimming cost V 0 bases and J 6 bases; bases outside gene matches: 2. CDR1 is SGHVS and CDR2 is FQNEAQ in the germline V gene. CDR3 DNA: TGTGCCAGCAGCTTAGCGGGAGGGCTCGAGCAGTACTTC. Its protein is CASSLAGGLEQYF.

This clone appeared a single time. The V call is TRBV30, the J call TRBJ1-2, with D hard to call. This CDR3 is built from 14 residues. Trimming cost V 0 bases and J 8 bases, with 16 bases left between them. The germline V gene has CDR1 GTSNPN and CDR2 SVGIG (reference sequence). In nucleotides, the CDR3 is TGTGCCTGGAGTGTGGGAGCAGGATCGAGGGGCTACACCTTC. Its translation is CAWSVGAGSRGYTF.

The DNA for the CDR3 is TGTGCCAGCAATAGGGACCAGAGCTCCTACGAGCAGTACTTC. It is translated as CASNRDQSSYEQYF. The chain carries TRBV6-1 and TRBJ2-7; the D call may be TRBD1 or TRBD2 (5 bases each). V lost 7 bases, J lost 0 bases, and 13 bases lay in between. This CDR3 spans 14 amino acids. Germline V gives CDR1 MNHNS, CDR2 SASEGT.

V and J are TRBV7-2 and TRBJ1-1; D is undetermined. Trimming left V 4 bases short and J 0 bases short, with 9 bases between. The CDR3 has 14 amino acids. Germline loops: CDR1 SGHTA, CDR2 FQGNSA. The CDR3, as DNA: TGTGCCAGCAGCTCCGACCTAATGAACACTGAAGCTTTCTTT. This sequence encodes CASSSDLMNTEAFF.

This clone has a count of ten or more. J is TRBJ2-7 and V is TRBV30; 10 bases agree with TRBD1. Germline V CDR1 and CDR2: GTSNPN, SVGIG (reference sequence). Germline trimming cut 4 bases from V and 1 base from J; bases unmatched to any gene: 1. This CDR3 has 13 amino acids. CDR3 sequence: CAWKGQGSYEQYF. The CDR3 DNA follows: TGTGCCTGGAAGGGACAGGGGTCCTACGAGCAGTACTTC.

Only a few counts were recorded for this clone. The chain couples TRBV6-1 to TRBJ2-5; D may correspond to TRBD1 or TRBD2 (5 bases each). V gave up 7 bases and J gave up 1 base, with 16 bases separating them. CDR1 MNHNS and CDR2 SASEGT come from the germline V gene. CDR3 length: 15 amino acids. The CDR3 DNA reads TGTGCCAGCACTCGGGCATGGGGGTTCCAAGAGACCCAGTACTTC. Protein sequence: CASTRAWGFQETQYF.

The rearrangement links TRBV19 to TRBJ1-6, with TRBD1 as a possible D gene (6 bases). The V end lost 10 bases, the J end lost 0 bases, and 19 bases lay between the germline ends. Germline-derived CDR1 and CDR2 are LNHDA and SQIVND (reference sequence). This CDR3 is 17 amino acids long. The DNA of the CDR3 is TGTGCCACTAGCTGGAAGGGACACCTCTCCTATAATTCACCCCTCCACTTT. It is translated as CATSWKGHLSYNSPLHF.

The chain has TRBV7-2 and TRBJ1-2; D is possibly TRBD1 (6 bases). V lost 0 bases to trimming and J lost 0 bases, with 14 bases between them. The CDR3 loop spans 17 amino acids. Germline CDR1 and CDR2: SGHTA and FQGNSA. CDR3 protein: CASSLAGGGLANYGYTF. The DNA of the CDR3 is TGTGCCAGCAGCTTAGCAGGGGGTGGGTTAGCTAACTATGGCTACACCTTC.

This clone was observed a handful of times. The chain has TRBV13 and TRBJ1-2, with 10 bases matching TRBD1. Germline V gene data show CDR1 as PRHDT and CDR2 as FYEKMQ (reference sequence). CDR3 length: 15 amino acids. V was clipped by 5 bases and J by 6 bases; unmatched bases: 9. CDR3 sequence: CASSTSRDRGDGYTF. The CDR3, as DNA: TGTGCCAGCAGCACCAGCCGGGACAGGGGAGATGGCTACACCTTC.

This clone was seen only a few times. The rearrangement uses TRBV7-2 and TRBJ2-7, with D perhaps matching TRBD1 (5 bases). Looked up from germline, CDR1 is SGHTA and CDR2 is FQGNSA. The length of the CDR3 is 15 residues. V dropped 5 bases and J dropped 2 bases, with 16 bases sitting between them. CDR3 protein: CASSRSADSTYEQYF. The CDR3 DNA is TGTGCCAGCAGCCGATCAGCTGACAGCACCTACGAGCAGTACTTC.

This clone was counted between two and nine times. The chain joins TRBV6-5 to TRBJ2-1, with 8 bases that match TRBD1. V lost 7 bases, J lost 11 bases, and 4 bases stayed unmatched. CDR1 and CDR2 (germline): MNHEY, SVGAGI. This CDR3 is built from 11 residues. DNA for the CDR3: TGTGCCAGCACAGGGGGCAAGAAGCAGTTCTTC. Translation gives CASTGGKKQFF.

The chain combines TRBV2 with TRBJ1-5, with TRBD1 matching 10 bases. V lost 4 bases to trimming and J lost 5 bases; unmatched junction nucleotides: 2. The CDR3 covers 14 residues. Germline V gene sequence: CDR1 SNHLY, CDR2 FYNNEI. The CDR3 sequence: CASSAGTGDQPQHF. Written as DNA, the CDR3 is TGTGCCAGCAGTGCCGGGACAGGGGATCAGCCCCAGCATTTT.

This chain links TRBV2 with TRBJ2-7; 9 nucleotides agree with TRBD2. Trimming at V came to 4 bases and at J to 5 bases, leaving 0 bases not matched to a gene. The CDR3 extends over 12 amino acids. Germline loops: CDR1 SNHLY, CDR2 FYNNEI. This chain's CDR3 is CASSGTSDEQYF. The CDR3 region has the DNA TGTGCCAGCAGTGGGACTAGCGACGAGCAGTACTTC.

The V gene is TRBV29-1, the J gene TRBJ1-4; no firm D call. This CDR3 comprises 12 residues. Germline V gene sequence: CDR1 SQVTM, CDR2 ANQGSEA. Deletions cut 4 bases from V and 8 bases from J, with 11 bases between. Written as DNA, the CDR3 is TGCAGCGTTGGCGGGGAATTGGAAAAACTGTTTTTT. Protein product: CSVGGELEKLFF. Variable domain in full (rest from reference TRBV29-1 and TRBJ1-4): SAVISQKPSRDICQRGTSLTIQCQVDSQVTMMFWYRQQPGQSLTLIATANQGSEATYESGFVIDKFPISRPNLTFSTLTVSNMSPEDSSIYLCSVGGELEKLFFGSGTQLSVL.

The chain employs TRBV5-8 and TRBJ1-4; D is uncertain. V gave up 0 bases and J gave up 4 bases, with 10 bases separating them. There are 15 residues in the CDR3. Germline assignment: CDR1 SGHTS and CDR2 YDEGEE. CDR3 amino acids: CASSLGQVLNEKLFF. CDR3 nucleotides: TGTGCCAGCAGCTTGGGGCAGGTTCTTAATGAAAAACTGTTTTTT.

On this clone itself: Additional DNA sequences in this sample encode the identical CDR3. The chain links TRBV11-2 to TRBJ2-5; D unclear. Deletions cut 1 base from V and 4 bases from J, with 7 bases between. This CDR3 comprises 13 residues. CDR1 is SGHAT, CDR2 FQNNGV, per germline. The CDR3 region is CASSLGGRETQYF. CDR3 DNA: TGTGCCAGCAGCTTAGGCGGCCGAGAGACCCAGTACTTC.

This chain links TRBV11-2 with TRBJ1-2, with 9 positions matching TRBD1. The V and J ends lost 0 bases and 4 bases, in that order; junction bases with no gene match: 12. Germline V lookup: CDR1 SGHAT, CDR2 FQNNGV. This CDR3 is built from 18 residues. DNA of the CDR3: TGTGCCAGCAGCTTAGAAAGGTTGACAGGGGGTTTCGGCTATGGCTACACCTTC. Translated, it gives CASSLERLTGGFGYGYTF.

The chain uses TRBV7-2 and TRBJ2-7; tentative D call: TRBD2 (5 bases). V gave up 4 bases and J gave up 10 bases, with 14 bases separating them. Germline V gives CDR1 SGHTA, CDR2 FQGNSA. The CDR3 is made up of 12 amino acids. The CDR3 loop reads CASSSPRGQQYF. CDR3 nucleotides: TGTGCCAGCAGCTCGCCCCGGGGTCAACAGTACTTC.

V usage is TRBV30 and J usage is TRBJ2-5; D possibly corresponds to TRBD2 (6 bases). Germline V gene data show CDR1 as GTSNPN and CDR2 as SVGIG (reference sequence). The V gene lost 2 bases and the J gene lost 7 bases, with 17 bases spanning the gap. This CDR3 is 14 amino acids long. CDR3 in DNA: TGTGCCTGGAGTCCCGGCGGGGCCGAAGGGACCCAGTACTTC. Its protein is CAWSPGGAEGTQYF.